The sequence of this T cell receptor beta chain was determined in a study of cytomegalovirus exposure and HLA in healthy donors. The PCR used 60 Vbeta and 13 Jbeta primers. Profiling relied on immunoSEQ multiplex PCR, and the TCRdb table lists in-frame clones only, not all of them. The listing records 100,000 to 150,000 clones. The V gene's germline CDR1 is MRHNA and CDR2 SNTAGT. CDR3 length: 15 amino acids. The V and J ends lost 2 bases and 5 bases respectively, with 13 bases between them. The sequenced sample was PBMCs. This TCR was recovered from a man between 18 and 35 years old in good health and CMV-seronegative. The genes are TRBV6-4 and TRBJ2-1; D gene uncertain. This CDR3 is CASSDGVEVHNEQFF. The DNA for the CDR3 is TGTGCCAGCAGTGACGGTGTAGAGGTCCACAATGAGCAGTTCTTC.